This TCR beta chain was observed in a study of blood T cell repertoires in COVID-19. Across the whole study: Both acute and convalescent COVID-19 samples were obtained from the United States, Italy and Spain. The cDNA or gDNA used as material had been derived from T cells, B-cell-depleted T cells, or PBMCs.

Original handling: Amplification with reference gene primers provided the estimates of nucleated cell counts. Some clones are missing from TCRdb's copy, which holds only in-frame ones; the method was immunoSEQ multiplex PCR. The DNA gave D and trimming, while V, J and clone size come from that table. The sample has 200,000 to 250,000 clones, about 84% seen once. Those enrolled in Seattle joined during active infection and were followed longitudinally afterward. Sequencing used peripheral blood. This clonotype was sampled from a woman older than 75 with COVID-19, enrolled during active disease.

The CDR3 sequence is CASSEVSGEVGTQYF. The CDR3, as DNA: TGCGCCAGCAGTGAAGTTTCAGGGGAAGTAGGCACGCAGTATTTT. The chain recombines TRBV10-2 with TRBJ2-3, with D perhaps TRBD1 (6 bases). V was clipped by 3 bases and J by 9 bases, with 19 bases between them. This CDR3 comprises 15 residues. The germline V gene encodes CDR1 WSHSY and CDR2 SAAADI.